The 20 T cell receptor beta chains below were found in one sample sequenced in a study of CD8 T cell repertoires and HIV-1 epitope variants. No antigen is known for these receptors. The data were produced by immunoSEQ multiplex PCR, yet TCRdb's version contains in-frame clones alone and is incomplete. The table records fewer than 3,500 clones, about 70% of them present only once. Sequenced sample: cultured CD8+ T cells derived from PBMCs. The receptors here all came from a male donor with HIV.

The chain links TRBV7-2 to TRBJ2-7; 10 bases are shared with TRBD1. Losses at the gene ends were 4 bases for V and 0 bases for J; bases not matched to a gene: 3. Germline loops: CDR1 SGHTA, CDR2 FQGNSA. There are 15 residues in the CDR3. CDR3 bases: TGTGCCAGCAGCTCCTGGACAGGGGGCTCCTACGAGCAGTACTTC. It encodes CASSSWTGGSYEQYF.

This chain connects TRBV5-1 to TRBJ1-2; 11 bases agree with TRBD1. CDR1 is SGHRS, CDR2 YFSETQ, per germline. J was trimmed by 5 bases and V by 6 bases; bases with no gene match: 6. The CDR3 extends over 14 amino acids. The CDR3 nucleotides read TGCGCCAGCAAACCGGGACAGGGGGGTTATGGCTACACCTTC. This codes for CASKPGQGGYGYTF.

CDR3 loop: CASSQVYQPGELFF. In DNA form, the CDR3 reads TGCGCCAGCAGCCAAGTATACCAGCCCGGGGAGCTGTTTTTT. V gene TRBV4-3 combines with J gene TRBJ2-2; unclear D gene. The germline CDR1 and CDR2 sequences are LGHNA and YSLEER. V lost 1 base to trimming and J lost 6 bases, with 9 bases between them. The CDR3 consists of 14 residues.

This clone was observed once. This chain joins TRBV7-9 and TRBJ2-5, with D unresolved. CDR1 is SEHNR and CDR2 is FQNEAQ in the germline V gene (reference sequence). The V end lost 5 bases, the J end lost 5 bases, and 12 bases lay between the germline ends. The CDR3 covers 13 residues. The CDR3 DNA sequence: TGTGCCAGCAGCCACGAGGTCGAGGAGACCCAGTACTTC. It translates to CASSHEVEETQYF.

The CDR3 bases are TGCGCCACGCCGAGAAGACCGGAGGGACAGGGTTCCTACGAGCAGTACTTC. It codes for CATPRRPEGQGSYEQYF. The chain couples TRBV4-1 to TRBJ2-7, with 9 bases aligning to TRBD1. The CDR3 has 17 residues. From germline, CDR1 is MGHRA and CDR2 YSYEKL. V lost 10 bases and J lost 1; bases outside the gene matches: 17.

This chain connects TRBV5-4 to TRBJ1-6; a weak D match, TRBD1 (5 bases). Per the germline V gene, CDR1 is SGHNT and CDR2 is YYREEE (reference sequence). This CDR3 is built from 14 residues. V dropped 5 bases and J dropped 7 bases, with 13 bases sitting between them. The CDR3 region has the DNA TGTGCCAGCAGTTTCAGGGAGGGGAATTCACCCCTCCACTTT. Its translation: CASSFREGNSPLHF.

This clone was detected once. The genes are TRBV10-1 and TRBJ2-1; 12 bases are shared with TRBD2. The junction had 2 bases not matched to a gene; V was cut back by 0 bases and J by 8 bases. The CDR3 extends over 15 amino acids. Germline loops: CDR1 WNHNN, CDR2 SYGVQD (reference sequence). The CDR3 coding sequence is TGCGCCAGCAGTGAGTCGACTAGCGGGAGTGATGAGCAGTTCTTC. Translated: CASSESTSGSDEQFF.

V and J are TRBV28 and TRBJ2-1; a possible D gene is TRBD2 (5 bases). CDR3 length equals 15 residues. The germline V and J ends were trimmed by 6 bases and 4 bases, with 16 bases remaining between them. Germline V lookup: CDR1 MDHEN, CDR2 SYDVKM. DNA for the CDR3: TGTGCCAGCAGCCAAGATAACCGCGGGTACAATGAGCAGTTCTTC. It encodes CASSQDNRGYNEQFF. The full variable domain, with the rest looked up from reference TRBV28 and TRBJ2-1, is DVKVTQSSRYLVKRTGEKVFLECVQDMDHENMFWYRQDPGLGLRLIYFSYDVKMKEKGDIPEGYSVSREKKERFSLILESASTNQTSMYLCASSQDNRGYNEQFFGPGTRLTVL.

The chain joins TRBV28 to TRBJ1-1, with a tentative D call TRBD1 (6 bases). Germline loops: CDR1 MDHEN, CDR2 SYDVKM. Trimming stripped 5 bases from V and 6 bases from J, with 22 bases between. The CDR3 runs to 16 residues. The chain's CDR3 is CASSAYREDRRAEAFF. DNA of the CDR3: TGTGCCAGCAGTGCCTACAGGGAAGACCGCCGAGCTGAAGCTTTCTTT.

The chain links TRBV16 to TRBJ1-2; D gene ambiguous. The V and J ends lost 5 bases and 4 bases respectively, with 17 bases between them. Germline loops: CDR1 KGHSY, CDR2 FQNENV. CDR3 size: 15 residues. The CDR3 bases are TGTGCCAGCAGCTTATCCGTTAGAAAGACCTATGGCTACACCTTC. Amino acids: CASSLSVRKTYGYTF.

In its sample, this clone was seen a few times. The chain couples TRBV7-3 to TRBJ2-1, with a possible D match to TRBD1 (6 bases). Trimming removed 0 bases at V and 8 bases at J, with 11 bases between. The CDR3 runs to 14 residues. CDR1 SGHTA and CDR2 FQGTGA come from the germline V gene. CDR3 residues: CASSLTQGFDEQFF. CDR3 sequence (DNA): TGTGCCAGCAGCTTAACACAGGGTTTCGATGAGCAGTTCTTC.

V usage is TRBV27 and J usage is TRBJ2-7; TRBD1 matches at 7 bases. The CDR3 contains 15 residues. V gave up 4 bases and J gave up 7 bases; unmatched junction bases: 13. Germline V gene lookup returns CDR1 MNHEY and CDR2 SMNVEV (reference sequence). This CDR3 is CASSSGETGLGEQYF. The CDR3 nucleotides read TGTGCCAGCAGTTCCGGCGAGACAGGGCTTGGGGAGCAGTACTTC.

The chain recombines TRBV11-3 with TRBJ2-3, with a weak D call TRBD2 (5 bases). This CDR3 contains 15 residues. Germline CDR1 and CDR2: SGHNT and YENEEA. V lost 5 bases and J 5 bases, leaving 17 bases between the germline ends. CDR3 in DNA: TGTGCCAGCAGCCGAAGAGAGGGAGTGGGAGATACGCAGTATTTT. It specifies CASSRREGVGDTQYF.

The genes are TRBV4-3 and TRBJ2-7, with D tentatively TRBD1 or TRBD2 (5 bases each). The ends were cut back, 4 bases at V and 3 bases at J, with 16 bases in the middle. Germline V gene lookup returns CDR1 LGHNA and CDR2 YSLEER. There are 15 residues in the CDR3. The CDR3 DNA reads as TGCGCCAGCAGCCCGGGAACAGGAGGAGGCTACGAGCAGTACTTC. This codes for CASSPGTGGGYEQYF.

The CDR3 region is CASSPDRGFYEQYF. CDR3 coding DNA: TGTGCCAGCAGCCCGGACAGGGGGTTCTACGAGCAGTACTTC. The chain links TRBV7-8 to TRBJ2-7; 10 nucleotides align to TRBD1. V dropped 5 bases and J dropped 3; count of bases not matched to a gene: 4. CDR3 size: 14 residues. The V gene's germline CDR1 is SGHVS and CDR2 FQNEAQ. Variable domain in full (rest from reference TRBV7-8 and TRBJ2-7): GAGVSQSPRYKVAKRGQDVALRCDPISGHVSLFWYQQALGQGPEFLTYFQNEAQLDKSGLPSDRFFAERPEGSVSTLKIQRTQQEDSAVYLCASSPDRGFYEQYFGPGTRLTVT.

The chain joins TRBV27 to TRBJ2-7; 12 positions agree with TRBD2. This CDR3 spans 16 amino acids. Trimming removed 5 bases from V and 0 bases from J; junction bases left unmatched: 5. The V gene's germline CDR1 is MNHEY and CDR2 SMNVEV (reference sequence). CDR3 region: CASSPSGLAGSYEQYF. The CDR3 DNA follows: TGTGCCAGCAGTCCGTCGGGACTAGCGGGCTCCTACGAGCAGTACTTC.

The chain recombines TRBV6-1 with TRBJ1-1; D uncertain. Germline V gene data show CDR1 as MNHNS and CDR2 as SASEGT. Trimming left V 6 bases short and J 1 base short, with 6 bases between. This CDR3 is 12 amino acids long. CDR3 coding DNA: TGTGCCAGCAGGCTAGGGAACACTGAAGCTTTCTTT. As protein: CASRLGNTEAFF.

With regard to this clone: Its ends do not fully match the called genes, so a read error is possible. The CDR3 loop reads CASSIEPTGGTPTHLYGYTF. DNA of the CDR3: TGTGCCAGTAGCATAGAACCGACAGGGGGAACCCCTACCCACTTATATGGCTACACCTTC. The V and J genes are TRBV19 and TRBJ1-2; 9 bases align to TRBD1. The CDR3 extends over 20 amino acids. Germline V gene lookup returns CDR1 LNHDA and CDR2 SQIVND (reference sequence).

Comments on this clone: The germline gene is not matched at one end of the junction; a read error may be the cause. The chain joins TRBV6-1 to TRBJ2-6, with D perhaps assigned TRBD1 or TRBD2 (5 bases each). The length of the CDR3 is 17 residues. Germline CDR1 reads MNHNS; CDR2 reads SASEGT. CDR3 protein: CAISESLGVSGANVLTF. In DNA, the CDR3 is TGTGCCATCAGTGAGTCTCTGGGGGTATCTGGGGCCAACGTCCTGACTTTC.

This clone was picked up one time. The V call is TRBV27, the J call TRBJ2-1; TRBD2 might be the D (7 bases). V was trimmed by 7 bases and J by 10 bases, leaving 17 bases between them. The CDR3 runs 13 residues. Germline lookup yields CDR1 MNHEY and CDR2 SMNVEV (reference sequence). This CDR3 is CASKDGRTEEQFF. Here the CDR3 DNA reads TGTGCCAGCAAGGACGGGAGGACAGAAGAGCAGTTCTTC.